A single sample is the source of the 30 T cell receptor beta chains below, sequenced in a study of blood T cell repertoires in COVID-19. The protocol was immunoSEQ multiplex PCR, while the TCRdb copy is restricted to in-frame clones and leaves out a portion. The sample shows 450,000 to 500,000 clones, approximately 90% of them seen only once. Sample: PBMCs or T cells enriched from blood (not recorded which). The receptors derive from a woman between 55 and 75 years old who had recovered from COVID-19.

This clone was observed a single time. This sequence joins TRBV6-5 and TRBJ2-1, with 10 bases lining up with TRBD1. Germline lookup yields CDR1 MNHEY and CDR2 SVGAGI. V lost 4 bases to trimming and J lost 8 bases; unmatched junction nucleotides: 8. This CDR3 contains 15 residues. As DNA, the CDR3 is TGTGCCAGCAGTTCGGGAAGGGACAGGGGACATGAGCAGTTCTTC. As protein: CASSSGRDRGHEQFF.

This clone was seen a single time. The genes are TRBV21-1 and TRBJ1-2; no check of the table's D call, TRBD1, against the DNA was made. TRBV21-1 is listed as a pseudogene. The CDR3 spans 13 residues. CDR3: CASSNGQFYGYTF. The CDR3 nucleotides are TGTGCCAGCAGCAACGGACAGTTCTATGGCTACACCTTC.

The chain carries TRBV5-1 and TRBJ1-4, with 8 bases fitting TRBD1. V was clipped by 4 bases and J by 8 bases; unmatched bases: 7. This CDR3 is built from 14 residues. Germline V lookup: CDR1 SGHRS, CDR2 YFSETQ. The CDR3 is CASSPGGVQEKLFF. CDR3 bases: TGCGCCAGCAGCCCAGGGGGCGTCCAGGAAAAACTGTTTTTT.

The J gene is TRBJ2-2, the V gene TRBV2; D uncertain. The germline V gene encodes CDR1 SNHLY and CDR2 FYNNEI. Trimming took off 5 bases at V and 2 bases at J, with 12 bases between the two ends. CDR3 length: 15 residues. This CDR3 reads CASSPRPGNTGELFF. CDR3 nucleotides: TGTGCCAGCAGTCCACGTCCGGGTAACACCGGGGAGCTGTTTTTT.

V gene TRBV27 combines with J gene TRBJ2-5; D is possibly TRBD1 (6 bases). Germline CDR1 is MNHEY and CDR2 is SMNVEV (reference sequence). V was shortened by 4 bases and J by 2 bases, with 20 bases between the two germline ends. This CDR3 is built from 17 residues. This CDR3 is CASSSSKYRDPQETQYF. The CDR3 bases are TGTGCCAGCAGTTCCTCCAAGTACAGGGATCCGCAAGAGACCCAGTACTTC.

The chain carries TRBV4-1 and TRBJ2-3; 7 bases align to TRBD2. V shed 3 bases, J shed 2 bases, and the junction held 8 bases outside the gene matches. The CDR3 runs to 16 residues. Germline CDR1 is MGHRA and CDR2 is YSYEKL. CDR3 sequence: CASSHPRSGITDTQYF. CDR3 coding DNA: TGCGCCAGCAGCCACCCGCGCAGCGGGATCACAGATACGCAGTATTTT.

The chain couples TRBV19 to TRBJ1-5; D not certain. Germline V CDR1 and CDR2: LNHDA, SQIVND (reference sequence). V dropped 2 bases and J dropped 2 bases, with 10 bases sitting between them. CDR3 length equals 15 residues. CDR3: CASSIILGGNQPQHF. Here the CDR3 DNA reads TGTGCCAGTAGTATAATACTGGGAGGCAATCAGCCCCAGCATTTT.

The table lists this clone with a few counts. This CDR3 reads CASGGAGLATETQYF. CDR3 DNA sequence: TGTGCCAGCGGGGGGGCGGGACTAGCCACCGAGACCCAGTACTTC. The chain uses TRBV2 and TRBJ2-5, with 9 bases that match TRBD2. The V segment lost 8 bases and the J segment 5 bases; nucleotides outside the gene matches: 12. The germline CDR1 and CDR2 sequences are SNHLY and FYNNEI. The CDR3 runs to 15 residues.

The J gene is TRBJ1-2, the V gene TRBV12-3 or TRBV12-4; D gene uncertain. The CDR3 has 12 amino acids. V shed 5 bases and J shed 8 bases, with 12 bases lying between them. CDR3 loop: CASSRAPRGYTF. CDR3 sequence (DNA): TGTGCCAGCAGTCGAGCTCCCCGCGGCTACACCTTC.

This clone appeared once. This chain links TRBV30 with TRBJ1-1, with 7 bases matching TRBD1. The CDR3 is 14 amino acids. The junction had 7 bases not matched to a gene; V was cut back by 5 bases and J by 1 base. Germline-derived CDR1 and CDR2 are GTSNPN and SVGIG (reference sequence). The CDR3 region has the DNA TGTGCCTGGGAAAGACAGGGCTGGAACACTGAAGCTTTCTTT. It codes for CAWERQGWNTEAFF. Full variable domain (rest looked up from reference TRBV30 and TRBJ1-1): SQTIHQWPATLVQPVGSPLSLECTVEGTSNPNLYWYRQAAGRGLQLLFYSVGIGQISSEVPQNLSASRPQDRQFILSSKKLLLSDSGFYLCAWERQGWNTEAFFGQGTRLTVV.

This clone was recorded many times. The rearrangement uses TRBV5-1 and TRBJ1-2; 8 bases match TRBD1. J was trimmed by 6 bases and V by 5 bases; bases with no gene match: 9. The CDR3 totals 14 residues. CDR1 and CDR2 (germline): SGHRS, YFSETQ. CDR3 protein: CASSANRGSHGYTF. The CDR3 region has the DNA TGCGCCAGCAGTGCAAACAGGGGGTCTCATGGCTACACCTTC.

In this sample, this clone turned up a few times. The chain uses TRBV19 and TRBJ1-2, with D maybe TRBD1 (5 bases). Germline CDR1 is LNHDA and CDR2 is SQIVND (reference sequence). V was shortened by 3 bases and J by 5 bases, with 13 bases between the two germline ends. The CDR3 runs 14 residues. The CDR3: CASSIYQGPYGYTF. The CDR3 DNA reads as TGTGCCAGTAGTATTTACCAGGGTCCATATGGCTACACCTTC.

This CDR3 is CASSYSRGSYEQYV. The CDR3 DNA reads TGTGCCAGCAGTTACTCCCGGGGGTCCTACGAGCAGTACGTC. The chain is built from TRBV6-5 and TRBJ2-7; possibly TRBD2 for D (6 bases). There are 14 residues in the CDR3. Looked up from germline, CDR1 is MNHEY and CDR2 is SVGAGI. Trimming removed 0 bases at V and 1 base at J, with 7 bases between.

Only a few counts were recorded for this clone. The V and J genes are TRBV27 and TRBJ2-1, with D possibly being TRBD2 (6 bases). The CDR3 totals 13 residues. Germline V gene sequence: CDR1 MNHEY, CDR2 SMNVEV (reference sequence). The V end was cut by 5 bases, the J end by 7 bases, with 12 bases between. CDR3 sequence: CASSIAGSNEQFF. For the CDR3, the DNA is TGTGCCAGCAGTATCGCGGGGTCGAATGAGCAGTTCTTC.

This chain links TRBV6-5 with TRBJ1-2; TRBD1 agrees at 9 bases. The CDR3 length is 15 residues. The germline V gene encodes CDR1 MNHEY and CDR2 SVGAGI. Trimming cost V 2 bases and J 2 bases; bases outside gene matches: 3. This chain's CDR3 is CASSYDRGGNYGYTF. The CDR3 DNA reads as TGTGCCAGCAGTTACGACAGGGGGGGAAACTATGGCTACACCTTC.

The CDR3 sequence: CAIQAGAPNTGELFF. CDR3 sequence (DNA): TGTGCCATACAGGCGGGGGCACCCAACACCGGGGAGCTGTTTTTT. V is TRBV10-3 and J is TRBJ2-2; possibly TRBD2 for D (7 bases). There are 15 residues in the CDR3. The V end was cut by 9 bases, the J end by 2 bases, with 16 bases between. Per the germline V gene, CDR1 is ENHRY and CDR2 is SYGVKD.

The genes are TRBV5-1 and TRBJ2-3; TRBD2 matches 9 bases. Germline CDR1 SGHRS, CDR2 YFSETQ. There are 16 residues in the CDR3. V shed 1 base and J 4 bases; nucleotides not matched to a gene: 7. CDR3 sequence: CASSLMASGVADTQYF. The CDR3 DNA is TGCGCCAGCAGCTTGATGGCTAGCGGGGTGGCAGATACGCAGTATTTT.

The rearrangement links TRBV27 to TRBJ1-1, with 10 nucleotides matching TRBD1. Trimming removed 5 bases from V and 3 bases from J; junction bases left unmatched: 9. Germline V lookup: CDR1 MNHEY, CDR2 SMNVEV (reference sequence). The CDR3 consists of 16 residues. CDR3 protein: CASSPRDRGRYTEAFF. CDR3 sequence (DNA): TGTGCCAGCAGTCCCCGGGACAGGGGACGGTACACTGAAGCTTTCTTT.

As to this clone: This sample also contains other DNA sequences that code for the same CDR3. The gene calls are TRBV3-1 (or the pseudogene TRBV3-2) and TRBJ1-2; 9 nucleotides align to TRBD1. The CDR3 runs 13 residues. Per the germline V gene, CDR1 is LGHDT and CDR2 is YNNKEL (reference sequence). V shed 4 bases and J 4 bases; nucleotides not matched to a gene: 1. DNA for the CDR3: TGTGCCAGCAGCCGGGGACAGGGCTATGGCTACACCTTC. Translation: CASSRGQGYGYTF.

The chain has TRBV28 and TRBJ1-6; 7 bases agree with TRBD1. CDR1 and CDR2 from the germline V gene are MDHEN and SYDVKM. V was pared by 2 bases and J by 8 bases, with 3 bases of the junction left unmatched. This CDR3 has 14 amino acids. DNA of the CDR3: TGTGCCAGCAGTTTAAGGACAGGAGATTCACCCCTCCACTTT. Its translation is CASSLRTGDSPLHF.

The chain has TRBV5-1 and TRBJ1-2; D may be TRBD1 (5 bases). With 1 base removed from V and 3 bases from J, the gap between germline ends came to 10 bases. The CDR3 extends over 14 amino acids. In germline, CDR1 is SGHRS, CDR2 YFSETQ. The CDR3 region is CASSLQGSDYGYTF. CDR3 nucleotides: TGCGCCAGCAGCTTGCAGGGAAGCGACTATGGCTACACCTTC.

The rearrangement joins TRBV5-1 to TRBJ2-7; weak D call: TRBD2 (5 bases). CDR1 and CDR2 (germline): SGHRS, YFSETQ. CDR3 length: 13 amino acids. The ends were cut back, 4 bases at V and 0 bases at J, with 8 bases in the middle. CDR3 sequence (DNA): TGCGCCAGCAGCCCCGGGGACTCCTACGAGCAGTACTTC. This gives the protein CASSPGDSYEQYF.

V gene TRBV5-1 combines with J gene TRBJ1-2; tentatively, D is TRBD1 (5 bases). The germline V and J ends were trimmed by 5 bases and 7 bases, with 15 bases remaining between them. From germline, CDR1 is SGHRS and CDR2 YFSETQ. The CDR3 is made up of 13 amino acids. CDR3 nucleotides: TGCGCCAGCAGTTTATCGGGGGTGGGTGGCTACACCTTC. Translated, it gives CASSLSGVGGYTF.

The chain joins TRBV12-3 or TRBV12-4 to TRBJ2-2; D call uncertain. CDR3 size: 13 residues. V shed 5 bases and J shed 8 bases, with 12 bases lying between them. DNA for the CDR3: TGTGCCAGCAGTCAAAGCGCGCGGGGGGAGCTGTTTTTT. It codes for CASSQSARGELFF.

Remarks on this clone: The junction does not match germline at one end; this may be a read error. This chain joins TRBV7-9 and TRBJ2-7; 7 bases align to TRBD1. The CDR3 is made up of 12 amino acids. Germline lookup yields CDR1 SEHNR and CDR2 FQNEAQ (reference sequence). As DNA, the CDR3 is TGTGCCAGCAGCATAGACAGGGAGACCAGGTCCTTC. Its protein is CASSIDRETRSF.

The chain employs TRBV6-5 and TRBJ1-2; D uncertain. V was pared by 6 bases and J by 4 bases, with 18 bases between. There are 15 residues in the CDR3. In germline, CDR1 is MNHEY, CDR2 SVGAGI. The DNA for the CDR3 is TGTGCCAGCAGCTTACGGCGGGATTCGCTCTATGGCTACACCTTC. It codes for CASSLRRDSLYGYTF.

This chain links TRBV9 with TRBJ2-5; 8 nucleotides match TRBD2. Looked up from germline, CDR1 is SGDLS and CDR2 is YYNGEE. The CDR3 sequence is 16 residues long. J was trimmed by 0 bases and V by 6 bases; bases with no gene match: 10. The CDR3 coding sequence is TGTGCCAGCACCCCTGGGGAGCGGGGGCACCAAGAGACCCAGTACTTC. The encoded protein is CASTPGERGHQETQYF.

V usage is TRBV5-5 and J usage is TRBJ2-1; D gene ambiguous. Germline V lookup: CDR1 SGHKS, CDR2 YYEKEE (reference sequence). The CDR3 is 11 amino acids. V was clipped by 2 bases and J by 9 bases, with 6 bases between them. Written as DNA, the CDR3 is TGTGCCAGCAGCTTCCTCGGTGAGCAGTTCTTC. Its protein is CASSFLGEQFF.

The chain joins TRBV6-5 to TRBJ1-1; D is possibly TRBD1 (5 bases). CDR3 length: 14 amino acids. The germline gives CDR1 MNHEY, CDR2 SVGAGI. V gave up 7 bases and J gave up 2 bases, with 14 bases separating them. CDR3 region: CASKSRDVNTEAFF. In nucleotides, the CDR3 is TGTGCCAGCAAGAGCAGGGATGTTAACACTGAAGCTTTCTTT.

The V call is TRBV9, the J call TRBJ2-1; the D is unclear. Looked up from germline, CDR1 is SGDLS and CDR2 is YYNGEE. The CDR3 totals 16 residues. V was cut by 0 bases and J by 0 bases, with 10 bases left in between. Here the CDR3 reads CASSVARSSSYNEQFF. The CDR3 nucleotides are TGTGCCAGCAGCGTAGCCCGGTCTAGCTCCTACAATGAGCAGTTCTTC.